Sequencing of this T cell receptor beta chain was carried out in a study of vaccination and CD4 T cells after COVID-19. Overall study: Either a CEFX pool, an HIV-1 Nef pool, or no peptide was added to control cultures.

As regards this clonotype: Its cognate antigen is unknown.

The CDR3 consists of 12 residues. Germline CDR1 reads SGHDT; CDR2 reads YYEEEE. Trimming stripped 0 bases from V and 11 bases from J, with 11 bases between. Cultured CD4+ T-cell DNA underwent Oncomine TCR Beta short-read sequencing. From the PCR reads, TCRdb called clonotypes with MiXCR, one entry per CDR3 protein. The repertoire holds several thousand distinct CDR3 sequences, approximately 38% seen once, with roughly two fifths in the top ten. Indicated treatment: roughly 10-day PBMC culture with coronavirus spike peptide pools or control peptides (ViraFEST assay). Before the COVID-19 pandemic (2011-2018), CD4+ T cells were obtained from the unexposed donor. Peptide pools at approximately 9.4 ug/ml, together with 10 IU/ml IL-2, were added to cultures of some 2 million PBMCs per well.

This receptor was obtained from a human donor in good health. The chain links TRBV5-6 to TRBJ1-1; D is undetermined. Sequencing was done on a sample of CD4+ T cells from blood, cultured in vitro. In nucleotides, the CDR3 is TGTGCCAGCAGCTTGGCGACTTCTAAGGCTTTCTTT. Its translation: CASSLATSKAFF.